Below, one T cell receptor beta chain is given with its context. Specified treatment: oral pan-JAK inhibitor, 5-10 mg twice daily. The data stem from a study of CD8+ T cells in alopecia areata. In the study overall: Tofacitinib dosing lasted 6 to 18 months, which was then followed by 6 months off drug.

This CDR3 has 15 amino acids. V was pared by 1 base and J by 8 bases, with 17 bases between. Germline V CDR1 and CDR2: LNHNV, YYDKDF (reference sequence). The sequencing template was cDNA reverse transcribed from extracted RNA. Using immunoSEQ multiplex PCR, the repertoire was profiled, and TCRdb retains in-frame clones only, with some absent. This sample has 100,000 or so clones, with 55% to 75% found just once. The source was CD8+ T cells sorted from blood, collected at approximately week 55, from a patient treated with tofacitinib. The receptor was isolated from a human donor with alopecia areata. V is TRBV15 and J is TRBJ1-2; TRBD1 is a possible D gene (5 bases). CDR3 residues: CATSRARGSGTGYTF. The CDR3 DNA is TGTGCCACCAGCAGAGCCAGAGGAAGTGGGACGGGCTACACCTTC. Full variable domain (missing parts from reference TRBV15 and TRBJ1-2): DAMVIQNPRYQVTQFGKPVTLSCSQTLNHNVMYWYQQKSSQAPKLLFHYYDKDFNNEADTPDNFQSRRPNTSFCFLDIRSPGLGDTAMYLCATSRARGSGTGYTFGSGTRLTVV.